This T cell receptor beta chain is drawn from a study of shared clonotypes between healthy human individuals. With respect to this clone: Its antigen is not known. Within the sample, other DNA sequences also encode this same CDR3.

From germline, CDR1 is SGHRS and CDR2 YFSETQ. The CDR3 has 15 amino acids. V lost 4 bases and J lost 0, with 14 bases in between. General study results and limits: Tissues were not sampled, only blood, and their repertoires likely differ.

This table comes from immunoSEQ multiplex PCR, and its TCRdb copy is limited to in-frame clones, with some not included. The sample holds about 2 million clones, roughly 95% seen once. CD45RO-negative, CCR7-positively selected cells formed the naive CD8 fraction, excluding terminally differentiated effector memory CD45RA+ cells. The sequencing sample was made of naive CD8+ T cells sorted from blood. The receptor's source is a man between 18 and 29 years old in good health. The J gene is TRBJ2-7, the V gene TRBV5-1; possibly TRBD1 or TRBD2 for D (6 bases each). The CDR3 reads CASSGGQGPSYEQYF. DNA of the CDR3: TGCGCCAGCAGCGGGGGGCAGGGTCCCTCCTACGAGCAGTACTTC.